The 16 T cell receptor beta chains reported below all come from one sample, sequenced in a study of a mutant IDH1 vaccine in newly diagnosed glioma. The time point denotes: week 5, during vaccination. Each dose of the vaccine consisted of 300 ug of mutant IDH1 20-mer peptide, with topical imiquimod. Sequenced by immunoSEQ multiplex PCR; TCRdb stores in-frame clones only, minus some. The sample includes approximately 61,000 clones, approximately 79% seen only once; the top ten take around 7.4%. Their cognate antigens are unknown. This material consisted of PBMCs, taken from a glioma patient whose treatment included an IDH1 peptide vaccine. The source of these receptors is a woman aged 45-59 years with glioma.

The CDR3 nucleotides are TGCGCCAGCAGCCAAACCAGGGGGCCGAGGGAAAAACTGTTTTTT. It encodes CASSQTRGPREKLFF. The rearrangement joins TRBV4-1 to TRBJ1-4; 8 bases match TRBD1. V lost 2 bases and J lost 8; bases outside the gene matches: 7. The CDR3 consists of 15 residues. The germline V gene encodes CDR1 MGHRA and CDR2 YSYEKL.

This clone was recorded once. This chain's CDR3 is CASSPHGAEAFF. The DNA for the CDR3 is TGTGCCAGCAGCCCCCATGGGGCGGAAGCTTTCTTT. V usage is TRBV9 and J usage is TRBJ1-1, with D possibly being TRBD1 (5 bases). The V gene lost 4 bases and the J gene lost 8 bases, with 12 bases spanning the gap. CDR3 length: 12 residues. CDR1 and CDR2 (germline): SGDLS, YYNGEE.

The rearrangement joins TRBV19 to TRBJ1-2, with D perhaps TRBD1 (5 bases). The ends were cut back, 6 bases at V and 5 bases at J, with 16 bases in the middle. This CDR3 has 14 residues. CDR1 LNHDA and CDR2 SQIVND come from the germline V gene (reference sequence). CDR3 nucleotides: TGTGCCAGTAGAGGGGAAGGCGCGCCATATGGCTACACCTTC. Protein sequence: CASRGEGAPYGYTF.

This chain connects TRBV28 to TRBJ2-7; no reliable D call. The CDR3 length is 12 residues. Germline CDR1 is MDHEN and CDR2 is SYDVKM. Trimming pared 2 bases from V and 6 bases from J, leaving 8 bases between. DNA for the CDR3: TGTGCCAGCAGTTTACAAGGGTCCGAGCAGTACTTC. Protein product: CASSLQGSEQYF. Supplemented by reference TRBV28 and TRBJ2-7, the full variable domain reads DVKVTQSSRYLVKRTGEKVFLECVQDMDHENMFWYRQDPGLGLRLIYFSYDVKMKEKGDIPEGYSVSREKKERFSLILESASTNQTSMYLCASSLQGSEQYFGPGTRLTVT.

The genes are TRBV5-1 and TRBJ2-5; D is unclear. The CDR3 has 13 residues. The V gene lost 8 bases and the J gene lost 4 bases, with 15 bases spanning the gap. Germline V lookup: CDR1 SGHRS, CDR2 YFSETQ. The DNA of the CDR3 is TGCGCCAGTCAACCGTTATCGGGAGAGACCCAGTACTTC. Residues: CASQPLSGETQYF.

V and J are TRBV4-3 and TRBJ1-6, with 8 bases identical to TRBD1. Germline CDR1 LGHNA, CDR2 YSLEER. The CDR3 has 16 residues. V lost 4 bases, J lost 6 bases, and 8 bases stayed unmatched. In nucleotides, the CDR3 is TGCGCCAGCAGCCGTCGATCAGGGGGCCCTAATTCACCCCTCCACTTT. Amino acid sequence: CASSRRSGGPNSPLHF.

The chain couples TRBV1 to TRBJ2-5; the D segment call TRBD2 is taken from the table without a DNA check. TRBV1 represents a pseudogene. CDR3 length: 16 residues. The DNA for the CDR3 is TGCACCAGCGGCTGGGGACTAGCGCCGGGGCAAGAGACCCAGTACTTC. Its translation is CTSGWGLAPGQETQYF.

The rearrangement links TRBV5-1 to TRBJ1-3; 12 bases line up with TRBD1. The CDR3 loop spans 17 amino acids. In germline, CDR1 is SGHRS, CDR2 YFSETQ. V gave up 4 bases and J gave up 3 bases; unmatched junction bases: 8. The CDR3 region is CASSLEGTGGIGNTIYF. In DNA, the CDR3 is TGCGCCAGCAGCCTAGAAGGGACAGGGGGCATTGGAAACACCATATATTTT.

The rearrangement uses TRBV9 and TRBJ2-5, with a weak D call TRBD2 (7 bases). Deletions cut 0 bases from V and 4 bases from J, with 16 bases between. This CDR3 has 16 amino acids. Per the germline V gene, CDR1 is SGDLS and CDR2 is YYNGEE. CDR3 loop: CASSVATRGGGETQYF. The CDR3 DNA reads as TGTGCCAGCAGCGTAGCTACACGAGGGGGGGGAGAGACCCAGTACTTC.

As DNA, the CDR3 is TGCGCCGGCATGGGACGGATAAGGGGGTGCGGAATCTACGAGCAGTACTTC. This translates into CAGMGRIRGCGIYEQYF. The genes are TRBV23-1 and TRBJ2-7; TRBD1 might be the D (6 bases). TRBV23-1 is an open reading frame, and its role is uncertain. The germline V and J ends were trimmed by 11 bases and 3 bases, with 29 bases remaining between them. The CDR3 totals 17 residues.

The gene calls are TRBV30 and TRBJ1-3, with D tentatively TRBD1 (5 bases). This CDR3 has 14 amino acids. Trimming stripped 8 bases from V and 0 bases from J, with 14 bases between. Looked up from germline, CDR1 is GTSNPN and CDR2 is SVGIG (reference sequence). CDR3 nucleotides: TGTGCCCGCACAGGATCTGCCTCTGGAAACACCATATATTTT. Protein sequence: CARTGSASGNTIYF.

This chain connects TRBV27 to TRBJ1-1, with no clear D. Germline CDR1 and CDR2: MNHEY and SMNVEV (reference sequence). The CDR3 loop spans 12 amino acids. Trimming took 7 bases from V and 0 from J, leaving 6 bases between them. CDR3 protein: CASMSVNTEAFF. CDR3 DNA: TGTGCCAGCATGAGCGTGAACACTGAAGCTTTCTTT.

J is TRBJ2-5 and V is TRBV7-9; D may match TRBD1 or TRBD2 (5 bases each). Germline V lookup: CDR1 SEHNR, CDR2 FQNEAQ (reference sequence). V was cut by 5 bases and J by 4 bases, with 11 bases left in between. There are 13 residues in the CDR3. The CDR3 loop reads CASSTGTGETQYF. As DNA, the CDR3 is TGTGCCAGCAGCACCGGGACCGGAGAGACCCAGTACTTC.

This chain uses TRBV5-1 with TRBJ1-1; possibly TRBD1 for D (5 bases). The CDR3 runs 15 residues. The V gene's germline CDR1 is SGHRS and CDR2 YFSETQ. V gave up 0 bases and J gave up 4 bases, with 13 bases separating them. The CDR3 region is CASSLETGAPTEAFF. DNA for the CDR3: TGCGCCAGCAGCTTGGAAACCGGGGCCCCCACTGAAGCTTTCTTT.

The rearrangement joins TRBV6-1 to TRBJ2-5; 13 nucleotides align to TRBD2. The CDR3 is 15 amino acids. With 3 bases clipped from V and 2 bases from J, the junction kept 0 bases outside the gene matches. Germline CDR1 and CDR2: MNHNS and SASEGT. The CDR3 loop is CASSETSGGQETQYF. CDR3 in DNA: TGTGCCAGCAGTGAGACTAGCGGGGGGCAAGAGACCCAGTACTTC.

V and J are TRBV4-1 and TRBJ1-1, with D maybe TRBD1 (6 bases). This CDR3 contains 13 residues. V dropped 6 bases and J dropped 0 bases, with 8 bases sitting between them. Germline V gene sequence: CDR1 MGHRA, CDR2 YSYEKL. The CDR3 loop is CASSRGMNTEAFF. Written as DNA, the CDR3 is TGCGCCAGCAGTAGGGGGATGAACACTGAAGCTTTCTTT.